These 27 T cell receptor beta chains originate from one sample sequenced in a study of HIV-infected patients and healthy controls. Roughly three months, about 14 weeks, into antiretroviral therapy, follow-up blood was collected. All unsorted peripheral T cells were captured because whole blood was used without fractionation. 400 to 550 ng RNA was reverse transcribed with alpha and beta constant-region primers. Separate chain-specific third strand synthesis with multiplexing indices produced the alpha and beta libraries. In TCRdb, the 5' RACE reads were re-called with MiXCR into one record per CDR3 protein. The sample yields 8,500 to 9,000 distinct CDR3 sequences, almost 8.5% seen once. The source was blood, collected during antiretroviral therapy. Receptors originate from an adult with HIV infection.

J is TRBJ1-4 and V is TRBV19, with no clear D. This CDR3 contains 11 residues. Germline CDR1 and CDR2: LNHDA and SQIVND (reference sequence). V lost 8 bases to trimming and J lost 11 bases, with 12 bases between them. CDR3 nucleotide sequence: TGTGCCAGTTCTGAAACGTGGAAACTGTTTTTT. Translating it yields CASSETWKLFF.

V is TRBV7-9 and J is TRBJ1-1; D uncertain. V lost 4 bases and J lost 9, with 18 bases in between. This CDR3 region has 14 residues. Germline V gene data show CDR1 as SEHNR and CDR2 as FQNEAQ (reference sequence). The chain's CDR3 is CASSSLRTWPKAFF. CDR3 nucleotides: TGTGCCAGCAGCTCCCTACGGACGTGGCCCAAAGCTTTCTTT. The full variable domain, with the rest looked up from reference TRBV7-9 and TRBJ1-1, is DTGVSQNPRHKITKRGQNVTFRCDPISEHNRLYWYRQTLGQGPEFLTYFQNEAQLEKSRLLSDRFSAERPKGSFSTLEIQRTEQGDSAMYLCASSSLRTWPKAFFGQGTRLTVV.

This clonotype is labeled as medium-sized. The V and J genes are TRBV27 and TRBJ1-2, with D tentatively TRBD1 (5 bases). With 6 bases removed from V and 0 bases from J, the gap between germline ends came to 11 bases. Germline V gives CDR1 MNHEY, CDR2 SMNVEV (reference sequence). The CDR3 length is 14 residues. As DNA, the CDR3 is TGTGCCAGCAGGTTGGGACCCGCTAACTATGGCTACACCTTC. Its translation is CASRLGPANYGYTF.

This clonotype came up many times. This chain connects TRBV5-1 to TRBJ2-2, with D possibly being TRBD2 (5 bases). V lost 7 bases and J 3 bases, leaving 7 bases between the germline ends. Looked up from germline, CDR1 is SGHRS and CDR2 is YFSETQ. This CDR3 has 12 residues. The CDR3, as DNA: TGCGCCAGCGGGCGGGACACCGGGGAGCTGTTTTTT. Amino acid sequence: CASGRDTGELFF. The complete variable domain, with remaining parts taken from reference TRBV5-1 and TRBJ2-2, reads KAGVTQTPRYLIKTRGQQVTLSCSPISGHRSVSWYQQTPGQGLQFLFEYFSETQRNKGNFPGRFSGRQFSNSRSEMNVSTLELGDSALYLCASGRDTGELFFGEGSRLTVL.

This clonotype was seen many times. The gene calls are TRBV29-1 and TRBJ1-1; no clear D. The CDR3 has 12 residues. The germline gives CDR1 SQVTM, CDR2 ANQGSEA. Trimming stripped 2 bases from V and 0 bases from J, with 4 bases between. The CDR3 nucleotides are TGCAGCGTTGAAAGGGTGAACACTGAAGCTTTCTTT. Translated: CSVERVNTEAFF.

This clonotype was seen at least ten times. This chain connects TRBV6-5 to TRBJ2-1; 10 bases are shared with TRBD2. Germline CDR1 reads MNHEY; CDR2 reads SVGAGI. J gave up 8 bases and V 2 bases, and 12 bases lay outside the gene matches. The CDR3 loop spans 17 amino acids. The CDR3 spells CASSYLQLAGIADEQFF. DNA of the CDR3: TGTGCCAGCAGTTACCTTCAACTAGCGGGAATAGCCGATGAGCAGTTCTTC.

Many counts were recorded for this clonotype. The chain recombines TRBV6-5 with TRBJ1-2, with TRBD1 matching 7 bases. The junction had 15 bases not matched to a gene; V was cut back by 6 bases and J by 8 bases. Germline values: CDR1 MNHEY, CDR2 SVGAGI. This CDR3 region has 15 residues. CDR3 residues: CASRDRQGLKRGYTF. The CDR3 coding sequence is TGTGCCAGCAGGGACCGACAGGGCCTAAAAAGGGGCTACACCTTC.

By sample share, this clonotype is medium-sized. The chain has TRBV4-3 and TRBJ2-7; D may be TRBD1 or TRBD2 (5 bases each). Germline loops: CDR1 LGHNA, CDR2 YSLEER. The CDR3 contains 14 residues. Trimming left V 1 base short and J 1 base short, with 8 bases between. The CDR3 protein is CASSQGGTSYEQYF. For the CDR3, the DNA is TGCGCCAGCAGCCAAGGAGGGACGTCCTACGAGCAGTACTTC.

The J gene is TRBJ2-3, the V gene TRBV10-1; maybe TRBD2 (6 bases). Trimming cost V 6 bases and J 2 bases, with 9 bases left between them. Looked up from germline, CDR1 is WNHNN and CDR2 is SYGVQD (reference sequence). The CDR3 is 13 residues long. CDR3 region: CASREGYTDTQYF. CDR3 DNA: TGCGCCAGCAGGGAGGGCTACACAGATACGCAGTATTTT.

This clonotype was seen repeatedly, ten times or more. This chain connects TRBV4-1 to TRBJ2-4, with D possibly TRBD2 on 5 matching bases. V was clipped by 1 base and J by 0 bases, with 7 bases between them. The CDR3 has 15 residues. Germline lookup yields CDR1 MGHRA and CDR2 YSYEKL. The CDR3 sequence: CASSQASGAKNIQYF. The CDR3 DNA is TGCGCCAGCAGCCAAGCGAGCGGAGCCAAAAACATTCAGTACTTC.

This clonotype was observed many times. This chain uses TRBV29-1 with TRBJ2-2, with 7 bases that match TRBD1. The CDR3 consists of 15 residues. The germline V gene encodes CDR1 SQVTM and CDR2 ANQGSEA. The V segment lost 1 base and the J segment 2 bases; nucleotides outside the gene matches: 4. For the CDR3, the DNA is TGCAGCGTTGAAGTCGGGACAGTAAACACCGGGGAGCTGTTTTTT. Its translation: CSVEVGTVNTGELFF.

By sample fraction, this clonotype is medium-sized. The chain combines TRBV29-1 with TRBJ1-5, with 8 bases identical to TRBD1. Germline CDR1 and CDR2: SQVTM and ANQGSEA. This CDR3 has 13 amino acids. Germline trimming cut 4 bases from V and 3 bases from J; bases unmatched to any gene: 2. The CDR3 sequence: CSVGQGSNQPQHF. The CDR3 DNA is TGCAGCGTTGGACAGGGGTCCAATCAGCCCCAGCATTTT.

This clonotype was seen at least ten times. CDR3 DNA sequence: TGTGCCAGCAGCCAAGCAGGGGCCGCTGGCTACACCTTC. Amino acid sequence: CASSQAGAAGYTF. The chain recombines TRBV3-1 with TRBJ1-2; possibly TRBD1 for D (6 bases). CDR1 LGHDT and CDR2 YNNKEL come from the germline V gene (reference sequence). CDR3 length: 13 amino acids. The V gene lost 1 base and the J gene lost 7 bases, with 10 bases spanning the gap.

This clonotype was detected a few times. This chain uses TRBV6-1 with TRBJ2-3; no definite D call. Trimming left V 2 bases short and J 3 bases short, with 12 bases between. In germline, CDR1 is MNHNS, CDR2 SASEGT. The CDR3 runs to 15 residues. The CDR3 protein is CASSELPLSTDTQYF. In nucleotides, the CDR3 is TGTGCCAGCAGTGAACTCCCCTTGTCGACAGATACGCAGTATTTT.

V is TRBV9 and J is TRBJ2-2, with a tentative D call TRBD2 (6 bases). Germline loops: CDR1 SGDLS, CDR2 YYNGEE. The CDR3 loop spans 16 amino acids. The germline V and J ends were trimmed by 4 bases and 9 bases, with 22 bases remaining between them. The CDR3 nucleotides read TGTGCCAGCAGCCCAGCCGGGGGTGACTACCGCCGGGAGCTGTTTTTT. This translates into CASSPAGGDYRRELFF.

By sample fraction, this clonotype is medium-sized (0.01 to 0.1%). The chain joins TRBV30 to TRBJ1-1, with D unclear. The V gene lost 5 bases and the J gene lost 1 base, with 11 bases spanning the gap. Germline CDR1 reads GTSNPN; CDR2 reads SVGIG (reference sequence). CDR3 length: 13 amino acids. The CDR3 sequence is CAWRSLGNTEAFF. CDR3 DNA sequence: TGTGCCTGGCGTTCTCTAGGGAACACTGAAGCTTTCTTT.

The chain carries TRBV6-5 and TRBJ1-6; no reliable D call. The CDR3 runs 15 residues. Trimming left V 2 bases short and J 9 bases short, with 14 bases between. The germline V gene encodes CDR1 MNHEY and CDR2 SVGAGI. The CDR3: CASSYKPGSSSPLHF. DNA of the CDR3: TGTGCCAGCAGTTACAAACCGGGAAGTAGTTCACCCCTCCACTTT.

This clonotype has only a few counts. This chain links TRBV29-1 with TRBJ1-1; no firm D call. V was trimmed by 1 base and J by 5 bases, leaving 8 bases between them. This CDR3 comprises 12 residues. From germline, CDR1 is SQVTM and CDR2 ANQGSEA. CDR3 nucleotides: TGCAGCGTTGAAGGGGTCCAGACTGAAGCTTTCTTT. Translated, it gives CSVEGVQTEAFF. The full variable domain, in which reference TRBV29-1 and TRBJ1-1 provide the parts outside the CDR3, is SAVISQKPSRDICQRGTSLTIQCQVDSQVTMMFWYRQQPGQSLTLIATANQGSEATYESGFVIDKFPISRPNLTFSTLTVSNMSPEDSSIYLCSVEGVQTEAFFGQGTRLTVV.

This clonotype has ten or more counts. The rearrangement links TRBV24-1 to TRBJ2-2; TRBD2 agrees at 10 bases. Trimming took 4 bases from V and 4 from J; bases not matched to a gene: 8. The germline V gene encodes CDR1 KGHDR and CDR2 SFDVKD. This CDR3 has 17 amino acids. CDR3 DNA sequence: TGTGCCACCAGTGACCCGAGCGGGAGGGTAACCACCGGGGAGCTGTTTTTT. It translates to CATSDPSGRVTTGELFF.

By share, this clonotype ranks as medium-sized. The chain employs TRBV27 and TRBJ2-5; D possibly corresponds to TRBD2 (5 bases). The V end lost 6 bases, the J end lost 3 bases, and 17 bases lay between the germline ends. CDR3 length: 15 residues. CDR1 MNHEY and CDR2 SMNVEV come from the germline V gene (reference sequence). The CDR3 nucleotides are TGTGCCAGCAGCCTCACGTGGACTTTAGAAGAGACCCAGTACTTC. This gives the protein CASSLTWTLEETQYF.

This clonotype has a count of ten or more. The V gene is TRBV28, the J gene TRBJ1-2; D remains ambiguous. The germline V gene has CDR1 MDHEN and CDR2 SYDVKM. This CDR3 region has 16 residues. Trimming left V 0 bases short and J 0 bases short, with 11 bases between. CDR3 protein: CASSLWWMESNYGYTF. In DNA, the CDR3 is TGTGCCAGCAGTTTATGGTGGATGGAATCTAACTATGGCTACACCTTC.

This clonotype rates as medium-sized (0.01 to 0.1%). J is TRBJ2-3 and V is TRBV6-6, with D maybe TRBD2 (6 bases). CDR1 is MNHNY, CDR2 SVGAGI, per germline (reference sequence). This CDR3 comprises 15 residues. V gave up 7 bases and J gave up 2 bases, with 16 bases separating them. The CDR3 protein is CASTYYRGSTDTQYF. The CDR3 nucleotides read TGTGCCAGCACCTACTATCGGGGGTCCACAGATACGCAGTATTTT.

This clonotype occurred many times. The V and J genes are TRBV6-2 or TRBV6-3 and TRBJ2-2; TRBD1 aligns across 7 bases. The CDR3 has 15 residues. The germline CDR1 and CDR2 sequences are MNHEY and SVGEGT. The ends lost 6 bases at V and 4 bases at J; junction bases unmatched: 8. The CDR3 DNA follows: TGTGCCAGCAGGAGAACAGGGGCCTCCACCGGGGAGCTGTTTTTT. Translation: CASRRTGASTGELFF.

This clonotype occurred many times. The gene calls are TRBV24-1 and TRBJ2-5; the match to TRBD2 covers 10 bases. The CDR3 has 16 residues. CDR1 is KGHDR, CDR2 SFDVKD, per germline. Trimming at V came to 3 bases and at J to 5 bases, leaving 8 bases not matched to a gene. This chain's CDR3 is CATSDGSGRPPETQYF. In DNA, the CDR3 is TGTGCCACCAGTGATGGTAGCGGGAGGCCCCCTGAGACCCAGTACTTC.

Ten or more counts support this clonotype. The CDR3 sequence is CASSLRETSGGDTQYF. Written as DNA, the CDR3 is TGTGCCAGCAGTTTGCGCGAGACTAGCGGGGGGGATACGCAGTATTTT. V is TRBV27 and J is TRBJ2-3; 13 bases fit TRBD2. The V segment lost 3 bases and the J segment 6 bases; nucleotides outside the gene matches: 6. This CDR3 has 16 residues. The germline CDR1 and CDR2 sequences are MNHEY and SMNVEV (reference sequence).

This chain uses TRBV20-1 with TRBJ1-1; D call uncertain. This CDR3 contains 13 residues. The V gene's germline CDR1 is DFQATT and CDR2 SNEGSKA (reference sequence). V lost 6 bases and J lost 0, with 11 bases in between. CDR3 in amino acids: CSAGATLNTEAFF. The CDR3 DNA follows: TGCAGTGCCGGAGCGACATTGAACACTGAAGCTTTCTTT.

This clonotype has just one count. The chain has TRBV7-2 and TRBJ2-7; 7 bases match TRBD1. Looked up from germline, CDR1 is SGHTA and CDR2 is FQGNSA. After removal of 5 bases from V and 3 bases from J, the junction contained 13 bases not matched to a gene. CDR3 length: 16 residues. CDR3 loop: CASSTTGQQPIYEQYF. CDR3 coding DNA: TGTGCCAGCAGCACAACGGGACAGCAACCTATCTACGAGCAGTACTTC.